This T cell receptor beta chain stems from a study of shared clonotypes between healthy human individuals. Clones were read by immunoSEQ multiplex PCR, and TCRdb kept only the in-frame ones, dropping some. The sample has millions of clones, under 95% seen once. Germline CDR1 MNHEY, CDR2 SMNVEV (reference sequence). Losses at the gene ends were 6 bases for V and 7 bases for J; bases not matched to a gene: 11. This CDR3 has 14 amino acids. In the naive CD8 group, cells lacked CD45RO and were positively selected for CCR7, so terminally differentiated effector memory CD45RA+ cells were left out. The healthy adult donors were HIV-negative and reported no recent acute infections or vaccinations.

This sequence joins TRBV27 and TRBJ2-7, with 8 positions matching TRBD2. The sample taken for sequencing was naive CD8+ T cells from PBMCs. The TCR was taken from a man aged 18 to 29 in good health. Some clones in this sample may be carry-over from other donors' samples. The CDR3 region has the DNA TGTGCCAGCAGACCGACTAGCGCCTGGTATGAGCAGTACTTC. Translation gives CASRPTSAWYEQYF.